Listed here are 12 T cell receptor beta chains from one sample, sequenced in a study of blood T cell repertoires in COVID-19. Sequencing was performed with immunoSEQ multiplex PCR; in TCRdb, only in-frame clones are kept and a portion is missing. The table has a few hundred thousand clones, roughly 82% seen once; the top ten hold approximately 1.5%. The sequenced material came from peripheral blood. All receptors derive from a woman between 40 and 55 years old who had recovered from COVID-19.

This rearrangement joins TRBV6-5 to TRBJ1-2; TRBD1 matches at 11 bases. The CDR3 covers 15 residues. J lost 7 bases, V lost 6 bases, and 10 bases had no gene match. Looked up from germline, CDR1 is MNHEY and CDR2 is SVGAGI. The CDR3 loop is CASRITGTGGLGYTF. CDR3 bases: TGTGCCAGCAGGATCACCGGGACAGGGGGGCTTGGCTACACCTTC.

The rearrangement uses TRBV14 and TRBJ1-1, with D possibly TRBD1 on 6 matching bases. The length of the CDR3 is 14 residues. The V end was cut by 4 bases, the J end by 7 bases, with 16 bases between. Germline V gene sequence: CDR1 SGHDN, CDR2 FVKESK. The CDR3 loop is CASSLPSGQHEAFF. The CDR3 DNA follows: TGTGCCAGCAGCCTACCTTCAGGACAGCATGAAGCTTTCTTT.

This chain links TRBV6-2 or TRBV6-3 with TRBJ1-5, with a weak D call TRBD1 (6 bases). The V end was cut by 0 bases, the J end by 6 bases, with 18 bases between. CDR1 and CDR2 from the germline V gene are MNHEY and SVGEGT. This CDR3 spans 17 amino acids. The CDR3 spells CASSYSFTGLGTQPQHF. DNA for the CDR3: TGTGCCAGCAGTTACTCGTTTACAGGGTTGGGTACTCAGCCCCAGCATTTT.

The chain uses TRBV29-1 and TRBJ2-4, with a weak D call TRBD2 (6 bases). This CDR3 has 17 residues. V was clipped by 4 bases and J by 1 base, with 20 bases between them. Germline-derived CDR1 and CDR2 are SQVTM and ANQGSEA. Here the CDR3 DNA reads TGCAGCGTTGTGTCCTCGAGCGGGTCTTGGGCCAAAAACATTCAGTACTTC. Amino acid sequence: CSVVSSSGSWAKNIQYF.

The V and J genes are TRBV7-9 and TRBJ1-4; perhaps TRBD1 as D (6 bases). Trimming cost V 5 bases and J 8 bases, with 15 bases left between them. The germline CDR1 and CDR2 sequences are SEHNR and FQNEAQ (reference sequence). CDR3 size: 14 residues. DNA for the CDR3: TGTGCCAGCAGCAACCCGGGACAAGCGGAAAAACTGTTTTTT. Its translation: CASSNPGQAEKLFF.

The J gene is TRBJ1-6, the V gene TRBV6-1; unclear D gene. There are 14 residues in the CDR3. Germline loops: CDR1 MNHNS, CDR2 SASEGT. The germline V and J ends were trimmed by 6 bases and 8 bases, with 14 bases remaining between them. The DNA of the CDR3 is TGTGCCAGCAGGGTCTCGGGTAGCGATTCACCCCTCCACTTT. Its translation is CASRVSGSDSPLHF.

J is TRBJ2-2 and V is TRBV19; 13 nucleotides line up with TRBD2. The V segment lost 6 bases and the J segment 3 bases; nucleotides outside the gene matches: 7. CDR1 and CDR2 (germline): LNHDA, SQIVND (reference sequence). The CDR3 sequence is 17 residues long. The CDR3 protein is CASRNLGTSGDTGELFF. As DNA, the CDR3 is TGTGCCAGTAGGAACCTCGGGACTAGCGGGGACACCGGGGAGCTGTTTTTT.

CDR3 sequence (DNA): TGCAGTGCTAGAGATCGGGGGACGCAGTATTTT. As protein: CSARDRGTQYF. This sequence joins TRBV20-1 and TRBJ2-3; possible D gene TRBD2, 6 bases. Germline V CDR1 and CDR2: DFQATT, SNEGSKA (reference sequence). The CDR3 has 11 amino acids. V was trimmed by 0 bases and J by 9 bases, leaving 7 bases between them.

V and J are TRBV19 and TRBJ1-1; 12 bases align to TRBD1. Per the germline V gene, CDR1 is LNHDA and CDR2 is SQIVND (reference sequence). This CDR3 region has 15 residues. The V segment lost 3 bases and the J segment 8 bases; nucleotides outside the gene matches: 7. The CDR3 spells CASSIKGTGGKEAFF. The CDR3, as DNA: TGTGCCAGTAGTATCAAAGGGACAGGGGGCAAAGAAGCTTTCTTT.

The chain carries TRBV5-1 and TRBJ1-2; TRBD1 is a possible D gene (6 bases). Trimming removed 0 bases from V and 3 bases from J, with 12 bases in between. The CDR3 totals 15 residues. Germline values: CDR1 SGHRS, CDR2 YFSETQ. CDR3 coding DNA: TGCGCCAGCAGCTTGGCCGTAGCAGGGGACTATGGCTACACCTTC. It yields the protein CASSLAVAGDYGYTF.

The chain couples TRBV15 to TRBJ1-1, with 9 nucleotides matching TRBD1. CDR1 and CDR2 (germline): LNHNV, YYDKDF (reference sequence). J lost 3 bases, V lost 3 bases, and 14 bases had no gene match. CDR3 size: 18 residues. The CDR3 is CATSRDLQGTGSHTEAFF. For the CDR3, the DNA is TGTGCCACCAGCAGGGACCTACAAGGGACAGGGTCTCACACTGAAGCTTTCTTT. Combining the CDR3 with reference TRBV15 and TRBJ1-1 gives the whole variable domain DAMVIQNPRYQVTQFGKPVTLSCSQTLNHNVMYWYQQKSSQAPKLLFHYYDKDFNNEADTPDNFQSRRPNTSFCFLDIRSPGLGDTAMYLCATSRDLQGTGSHTEAFFGQGTRLTVV.

The V and J genes are TRBV11-2 and TRBJ2-3; 9 bases map to TRBD2. This CDR3 is 17 amino acids long. The germline V gene encodes CDR1 SGHAT and CDR2 FQNNGV. V lost 1 base and J lost 1; bases outside the gene matches: 6. CDR3 loop: CASSLAVAGERTDTQYF. CDR3 coding DNA: TGTGCCAGCAGCTTAGCGGTAGCGGGGGAACGCACAGATACGCAGTATTTT.